The next 10 T cell receptor beta chains were all read from a single sample in a study of human CD8 memory T cell subsets. Libraries of TCR beta chains were produced by 5' RACE (UMI-labeled). TCRdb reprocessed the 5' RACE reads and reports one entry per CDR3 protein, with no DNA. This repertoire includes roughly 7,000 distinct CDR3 sequences. Source material: CD8+ stem-like memory T cells (TSCM and TCM) sorted from PBMCs. Subset denoted: stem-like memory CD8 T cells (TSTEM), CCR7+ PD-1- TIGIT-. These receptors all stem from a human donor in good health.

The J gene is TRBJ1-5, the V gene TRBV28; the D call from TCRdb, TRBD1, cannot be confirmed without DNA. Germline V gene data show CDR1 as MDHEN and CDR2 as SYDVKM. This CDR3 region has 16 residues. The CDR3 region is CASSQRGEFSNQPQHF.

J is TRBJ2-1 and V is TRBV12-3 or TRBV12-4; TCRdb's D call, TRBD2, is unchecked because there is no DNA. The CDR3 length is 16 residues. CDR3 in amino acids: CASSPSGTRVYNEQFF.

This sequence joins TRBV7-9 and TRBJ2-1. CDR1 and CDR2 (germline): SEHNR, FQNEAQ (reference sequence). The CDR3 spans 12 residues. CDR3 protein: CASSLGYNEQFF. Variable domain in full (rest from reference TRBV7-9 and TRBJ2-1): DTGVSQNPRHKITKRGQNVTFRCDPISEHNRLYWYRQTLGQGPEFLTYFQNEAQLEKSRLLSDRFSAERPKGSFSTLEIQRTEQGDSAMYLCASSLGYNEQFFGPGTRLTVL.

The chain couples TRBV19 to TRBJ2-7; the D call from TCRdb, TRBD2, cannot be confirmed without DNA. Germline V gene data show CDR1 as LNHDA and CDR2 as SQIVND (reference sequence). The CDR3 has 14 amino acids. CDR3: CASSPGLAYYEQYF. Full variable domain (remainder filled in from reference TRBV19 and TRBJ2-7): DGGITQSPKYLFRKEGQNVTLSCEQNLNHDAMYWYRQDPGQGLRLIYYSQIVNDFQKGDIAEGYSVSREKKESFPLTVTSAQKNPTAFYLCASSPGLAYYEQYFGPGTRLTVT.

The V gene is TRBV10-3, the J gene TRBJ2-3; TCRdb selects TRBD2, and the lack of DNA leaves this call unchecked. CDR1 and CDR2 from the germline V gene are ENHRY and SYGVKD. This CDR3 has 16 amino acids. The CDR3 spells CAISSLEREDTDTQYF.

The chain combines TRBV5-6 with TRBJ2-1. The germline gives CDR1 SGHDT, CDR2 YYEEEE. The CDR3 runs 15 residues. CDR3 loop: CASSLGQGPYNEQFF. The variable domain in full, completed from reference TRBV5-6 and TRBJ2-1, reads DAGVTQSPTHLIKTRGQQVTLRCSPKSGHDTVSWYQQALGQGPQFIFQYYEEEERQRGNFPDRFSGHQFPNYSSELNVNALLLGDSALYLCASSLGQGPYNEQFFGPGTRLTVL.

The chain joins TRBV5-4 to TRBJ1-1; TCRdb indicates TRBD1, and absent DNA this call remains unverified. CDR1 is SGHNT and CDR2 is YYREEE in the germline V gene (reference sequence). The CDR3 loop spans 15 amino acids. The CDR3: CASSLGQGKNTEAFF.

V usage is TRBV20-1 and J usage is TRBJ2-1; there is no DNA to check the TCRdb D call of TRBD1. The CDR3 covers 14 residues. Germline lookup yields CDR1 DFQATT and CDR2 SNEGSKA (reference sequence). The CDR3 loop reads CSASGTGDWNEQFF.

This clonotype is identified as medium-sized from frequency. The V call is TRBV24-1, the J call TRBJ1-2; TCRdb picks TRBD1, but there is no DNA to check that call. The germline gives CDR1 KGHDR, CDR2 SFDVKD. CDR3 length: 13 residues. CDR3 region: CATSDPGQDSYTF.

The V gene is TRBV5-1, the J gene TRBJ2-1. The CDR3 length is 15 residues. CDR1 and CDR2 (germline): SGHRS, YFSETQ. The chain's CDR3 is CASSLESFSYNEQFF.